Detailed here is one T cell receptor beta chain. This specimen belongs to a study of blood T cell repertoires in COVID-19. Study details: From T cells, B-cell-depleted T cells, or PBMCs came the material, which was cDNA or gDNA.

J gave up 8 bases and V 1 base, and 3 bases lay outside the gene matches. The CDR3 is 15 residues long. CDR1 is SEHNR and CDR2 is FQNEAQ in the germline V gene (reference sequence). Libraries were prepared by immunoSEQ multiplex PCR; TCRdb keeps only in-frame clonotypes and omits some of them. The sample consists of 60,000 to 75,000 clones, about 70% of them appearing once. The rearrangement links TRBV7-9 to TRBJ1-6, with 9 bases lining up with TRBD1. The sequence derives from an elderly woman with acute or convalescent COVID-19. The specimen was peripheral blood. CDR3 DNA: TGTGCCAGCAGCTTAGGGGACAGGGCTTATTCACCCCTCCACTTT. It encodes CASSLGDRAYSPLHF. Together with reference TRBV7-9 and TRBJ1-6, the CDR3 gives the full variable domain: DTGVSQNPRHKITKRGQNVTFRCDPISEHNRLYWYRQTLGQGPEFLTYFQNEAQLEKSRLLSDRFSAERPKGSFSTLEIQRTEQGDSAMYLCASSLGDRAYSPLHFGNGTRLTVT.